These T cell receptor beta chains were read from a single sample in a study of T-cell memory formation after mild COVID-19. TCRdb re-called the 5' RACE reads through MiXCR, storing one row per CDR3 protein. The sample comprises about 110,000 distinct CDR3 sequences, around 14% of which are singletons, and 30% to 45% rests with the top ten. The sequencing input was PBMCs or a T cell subset sorted from them (not recorded which). The receptors shown here come from a man younger than 30 who had mild COVID-19 (a few samples of this study predate the infection). Cell type and time point are not known. Each CDR3 is given with its conserved first and last residue. D genes are given only for firm matches. A clone size is listed for some rows: how often the clone was seen (once, few, many), or a class if it is expanded.

v_call	j_call	d_call	clone_size	cdr3_nt	cdr3_aa
TRBV15	TRBJ1-5	-	few	TGTGCCACCAGCAGAGACCGTGGGCCAAATCAGCCCCAGCATTTT	CATSRDRGPNQPQHF
TRBV4-2	TRBJ2-5	-	many	TGTGCCAGCAGCCAAGATGAACAGGAACAAGAGACCCAGTACTTC	CASSQDEQEQETQYF
TRBV2	TRBJ2-1	-	few	TGTGCCAGCACCGGGACTTTCTCCTACAATGAGCAGTTCTTC	CASTGTFSYNEQFF
TRBV12-3/TRBV12-4	TRBJ2-7	TRBD1	many	TGTGCCAGCAGCTTGCCGGGACAGACCTACTACGAGCAGTACTTC	CASSLPGQTYYEQYF
TRBV7-2	TRBJ2-3	TRBD2	few	TGTGCCAGCAGCTTATCGCGAACTAGCGGGGGAGCCGTGGAGCGCACAGATACGCAGTATTTT	CASSLSRTSGGAVERTDTQYF
TRBV4-1	TRBJ1-5	TRBD1	-	TGCGCCAGCAGCCAAGCCACAGGGGCTCAGCCCCAGCATTTT	CASSQATGAQPQHF
TRBV4-1	TRBJ1-4	TRBD1	-	TGCGCCAGCAGCCAAGTGACAGGGGGCTATGAAAAACTGTTTTTT	CASSQVTGGYEKLFF
TRBV30	TRBJ2-5	-	few	TGTGCCTGCCAATATCAACTACTCCAAGAGACCCAGTACTTC	CACQYQLLQETQYF
TRBV7-9	TRBJ2-3	-	many	TGTGCCAGCAGCTTCACGGGAGATACGCAGTATTTT	CASSFTGDTQYF
TRBV6-2/TRBV6-3	TRBJ2-5	-	few	TGTGCCAGCAGTTACTCGATCGGATACGACTTGGGGCTAGGGGTCGGGGAGACCCAGTACTTC	CASSYSIGYDLGLGVGETQYF
TRBV9	TRBJ1-1	-	many	TGTGCCAGCAGCCCAGGGCAGAACACTGAAGCTTTCTTT	CASSPGQNTEAFF
TRBV7-8	TRBJ2-5	TRBD2	few	TGTGCCAGCAGCTTGCTAGCGGGGCGAGGGGAGACCCAGTACTTC	CASSLLAGRGETQYF
TRBV7-6	TRBJ2-1	TRBD2	-	TGTGCCAGCAGCTCGCCGGGACTAGCGGGGGGGCCTAGCTACAATGAGCAGTTCTTC	CASSSPGLAGGPSYNEQFF
TRBV18	TRBJ1-1	-	few	TGTGCCAGCTCACAACCCACCCGCGCAGGAGACACTGAAGCTTTCTTT	CASSQPTRAGDTEAFF
TRBV28	TRBJ2-3	-	few	TGTGCCAGCAGTTACAGGCAAGATACGCAGTATTTT	CASSYRQDTQYF
TRBV3-1	TRBJ2-3	TRBD2	-	TGTGCCAGCAGCCCGTGGACTAGCGGGGGGGCCCAAGATACGCAGTATTTT	CASSPWTSGGAQDTQYF
TRBV7-9	TRBJ2-5	-	few	TGTGCCAGCAGCTCGACGCGATTGGACGGGGGGCGAGAGACCCAGTACTTC	CASSSTRLDGGRETQYF
TRBV4-3	TRBJ2-3	-	-	TGCGCCAGCAGCCAAGAGTGGTCAGCGAGGGGAGATACGCAGTATTTT	CASSQEWSARGDTQYF
TRBV4-3	TRBJ2-5	-	many	TGCGCCAGCAGCCAAGGTTCTGAGACCCAGTACTTC	CASSQGSETQYF
TRBV7-2	TRBJ1-2	-	many	TGTGCCAGCAGCTTAGGAGACAGCCGCTATGGCTACACCTTC	CASSLGDSRYGYTF
TRBV3-2	TRBJ1-2	-	-	TGTGCCAGCAGCCAAGGGGAATCCTACTATGGCTACACCTTC	CASSQGESYYGYTF
TRBV7-9	TRBJ2-3	-	few	TGTGCCAGCAGCCCAGTGGACCGCGACGCCCTAGATACGCAGTATTTT	CASSPVDRDALDTQYF
TRBV5-1	TRBJ1-1	TRBD1	many	TGCGCCAGCAGCTTCCGACAGGGCTACACTGAAGCTTTCTTT	CASSFRQGYTEAFF
TRBV7-9	TRBJ2-7	TRBD1	-	TGTGCCAGCAGTCCTTACCGGGACAGGTTCCGGTTCTACGAGCAGTACTTC	CASSPYRDRFRFYEQYF
TRBV7-8	TRBJ1-5	TRBD1	few	TGTGCCAGCAGCTTACCCGGACAGGATCAGCATTTT	CASSLPGQDQHF
TRBV7-8	TRBJ1-3	-	-	TGTGCCAGCAGCTCACCCCTCGGACACTCTGGAAACACCATATATTTT	CASSSPLGHSGNTIYF
TRBV7-8	TRBJ2-2	-	-	TGTGCCAGCAGCAAGACAAACACCGGGGAGCTGTTTTTT	CASSKTNTGELFF
TRBV29-1	TRBJ2-3	TRBD2	few	TGCAGCGTTGAAGTTATCCTAGCGGGGGGGCAAGCGTCAGATACGCAGTATTTT	CSVEVILAGGQASDTQYF
TRBV4-1	TRBJ2-3	-	-	TGCGCCAGCAGCCTACAGACAGTGCCTTGGGATACGCAGTATTTT	CASSLQTVPWDTQYF
TRBV20-1	TRBJ2-3	-	few	TGCAGTGCTAGAGGAGCTTCCGTGGGGATGGATACGCAGTATTTT	CSARGASVGMDTQYF
TRBV12-3/TRBV12-4	TRBJ1-2	TRBD1	few	TGTGCCAGCAGCCGGCCAGGGGGAGATGGCTACACCTTC	CASSRPGGDGYTF
TRBV12-3/TRBV12-4	TRBJ2-7	TRBD2	few	TGTGCCAGCAGGGCTACTAGCGTTGGGGCCTCCTACGAGCAGTACTTC	CASRATSVGASYEQYF
TRBV27	TRBJ1-1	-	few	TGTGCCAGCAGTTTGGGCCTTTTAATGAACACTGAAGCTTTCTTT	CASSLGLLMNTEAFF
TRBV6-2/TRBV6-3	TRBJ2-1	-	-	TGTGCCAGCAGTTACTCTCGATCCGTCCTCCACAATGAGCAGTTCTTC	CASSYSRSVLHNEQFF
TRBV18	TRBJ2-5	-	few	TGTGCCAGCTCGCCAGGGGATCAAGAGACCCAGTACTTC	CASSPGDQETQYF
TRBV6-2/TRBV6-3	TRBJ2-4	TRBD1	-	TGTGCCAGCAGTTACGACACGGACAGGGGTTTAGCCAAAAACATTCAGTACTTC	CASSYDTDRGLAKNIQYF
TRBV6-4	TRBJ2-3	TRBD1	few	TGTGCCAGCAGTGATCAGGGGGCTAGCACAGATACGCAGTATTTT	CASSDQGASTDTQYF
TRBV29-1	TRBJ1-2	-	-	TGCAGCGCCAAGGACAGAAGGGGAAACTATGGCTACACCTTC	CSAKDRRGNYGYTF
TRBV5-1	TRBJ2-3	-	many	TGCGCCAGCAGCCCGACACGGGATGAAGTTCCGGATACGCAGTATTTT	CASSPTRDEVPDTQYF
TRBV7-9	TRBJ2-3	-	-	TGCGCCAGCAGCCGCCGGGGAGATACGCAGTATTTT	CASSRRGDTQYF
TRBV6-2/TRBV6-3	TRBJ2-7	-	-	TGTGCCAGCAGTTACAAGGGGTCCTACGAGCAGTACTTC	CASSYKGSYEQYF
TRBV5-1	TRBJ1-2	-	many	TGCGCCAGCGGACCTCCGGGGAGGCTCGTTGGCTACACCTTC	CASGPPGRLVGYTF
TRBV5-1	TRBJ2-1	-	few	TGCGCCAGCAGCTTGGATAGCGCCGAGCAGTTCTTC	CASSLDSAEQFF
TRBV7-9	TRBJ2-2	-	-	TGTGCCAGCAGGCGACAAACCGCGAACACCGGGGAGCTGTTTTTT	CASRRQTANTGELFF
TRBV29-1	TRBJ2-2	-	many	TGCAGCGTTGAATTCCCAGGGACTGGTTTCGGGGAGCTGTTTTTT	CSVEFPGTGFGELFF